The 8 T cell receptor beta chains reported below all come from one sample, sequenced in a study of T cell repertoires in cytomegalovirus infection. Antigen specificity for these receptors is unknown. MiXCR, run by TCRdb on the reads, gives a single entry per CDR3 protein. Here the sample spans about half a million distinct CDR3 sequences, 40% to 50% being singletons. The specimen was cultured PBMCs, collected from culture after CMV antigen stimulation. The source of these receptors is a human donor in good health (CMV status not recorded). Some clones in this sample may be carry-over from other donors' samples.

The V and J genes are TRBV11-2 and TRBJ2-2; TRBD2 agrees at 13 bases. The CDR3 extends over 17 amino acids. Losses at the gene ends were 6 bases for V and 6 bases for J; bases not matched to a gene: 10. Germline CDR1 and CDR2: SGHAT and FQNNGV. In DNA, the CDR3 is TGTGCCAGCAGGCCCTGGAAACTAGCGGGAGGGTCCGGGGAGCTGTTTTTT. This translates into CASRPWKLAGGSGELFF. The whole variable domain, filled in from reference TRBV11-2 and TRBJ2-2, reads EAGVAQSPRYKIIEKRQSVAFWCNPISGHATLYWYQQILGQGPKLLIQFQNNGVVDDSQLPKDRFSAERLKGVDSTLKIQPAKLEDSAVYLCASRPWKLAGGSGELFFGEGSRLTVL.

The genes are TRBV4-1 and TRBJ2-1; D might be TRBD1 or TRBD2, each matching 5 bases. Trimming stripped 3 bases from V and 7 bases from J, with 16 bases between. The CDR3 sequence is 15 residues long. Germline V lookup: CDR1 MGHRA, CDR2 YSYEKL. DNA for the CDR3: TGCGCCAGCAGCCAGGCCCCGGGACCCCAGAATGAGCAGTTCTTC. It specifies CASSQAPGPQNEQFF.

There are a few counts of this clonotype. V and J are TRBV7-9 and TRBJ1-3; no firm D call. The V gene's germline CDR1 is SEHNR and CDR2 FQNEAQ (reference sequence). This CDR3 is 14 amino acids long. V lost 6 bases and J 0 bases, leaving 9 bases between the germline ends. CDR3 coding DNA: TGTGCCAGCAGGCCGGCCGGCTCTGGAAACACCATATATTTT. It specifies CASRPAGSGNTIYF.

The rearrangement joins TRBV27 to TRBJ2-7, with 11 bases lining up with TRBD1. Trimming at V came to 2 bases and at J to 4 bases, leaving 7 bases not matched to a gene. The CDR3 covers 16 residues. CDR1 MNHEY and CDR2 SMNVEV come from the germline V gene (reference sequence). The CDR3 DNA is TGTGCCAGCAGTTTACGAGGACAGGGGGCGATGTACGAGCAGTACTTC. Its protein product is CASSLRGQGAMYEQYF.

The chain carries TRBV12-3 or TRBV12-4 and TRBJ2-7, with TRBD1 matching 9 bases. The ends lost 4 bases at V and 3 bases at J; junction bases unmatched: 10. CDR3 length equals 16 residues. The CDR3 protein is CASSSHRDRVSYEQYF. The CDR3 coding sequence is TGTGCCAGCAGTTCCCACCGGGACAGGGTTAGCTACGAGCAGTACTTC.

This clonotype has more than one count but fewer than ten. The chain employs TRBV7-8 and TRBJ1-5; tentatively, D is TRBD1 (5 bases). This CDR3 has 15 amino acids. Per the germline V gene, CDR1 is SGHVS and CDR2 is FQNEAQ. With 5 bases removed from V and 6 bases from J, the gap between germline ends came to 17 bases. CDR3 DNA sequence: TGTGCCAGCAGCCCCGGGACGGTCCTCGCTCAGCCCCAGCATTTT. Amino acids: CASSPGTVLAQPQHF.

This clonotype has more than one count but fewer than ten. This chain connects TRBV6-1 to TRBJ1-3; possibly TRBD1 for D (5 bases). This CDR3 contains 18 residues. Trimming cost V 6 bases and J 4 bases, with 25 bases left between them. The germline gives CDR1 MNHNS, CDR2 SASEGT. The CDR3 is CASRKDSTGGARGNTIYF. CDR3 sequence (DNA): TGTGCCAGCAGGAAAGATAGCACAGGTGGAGCGCGCGGAAACACCATATATTTT.

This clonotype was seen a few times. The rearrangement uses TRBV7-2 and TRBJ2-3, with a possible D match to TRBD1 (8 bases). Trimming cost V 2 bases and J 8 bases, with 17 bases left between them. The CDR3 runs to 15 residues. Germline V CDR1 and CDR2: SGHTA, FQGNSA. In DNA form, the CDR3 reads TGTGCCAGCAGCTTAAACAGGGGGGGATGGGGTACGCAGTATTTT. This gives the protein CASSLNRGGWGTQYF.